This TCR beta chain was identified in a study of blood T cell repertoires in COVID-19. In the study overall: The United States, Italy and Spain were the sources of the acute and convalescent COVID-19 samples.

The V and J ends lost 6 bases and 4 bases, in that order; junction bases with no gene match: 4. Per germline, CDR1 MNHEY and CDR2 SVGAGI. The CDR3 has 13 residues. The repertoire was sequenced with immunoSEQ multiplex PCR; TCRdb's copy has only in-frame clones and lacks some. The table has about 250,000 clones, under 90% seen once. Clinical history reported by participants formed the basis on which cohorts were assigned. Two negative PCRs, clearance, or symptom resolution were required of recovered Cohort 3 donors. The TCR sequence derives from a man aged 35 to 55 who had recovered from COVID-19. What was sequenced was PBMCs or T cells enriched from blood (not recorded which). The chain couples TRBV6-5 to TRBJ2-5; TRBD1 aligns across 8 bases. The CDR3 reads CASSLDRGETQYF. For the CDR3, the DNA is TGTGCCAGCAGCCTTGACAGGGGAGAGACCCAGTACTTC.